The 4 T cell receptor beta chains below were found in one sample sequenced in a study of cytomegalovirus exposure and HLA in healthy donors. In the PCR, 60 Vbeta and 13 Jbeta primers were used. TCRdb's copy holds only in-frame clones and misses some; the assay was immunoSEQ multiplex PCR. The table lists 30,000 to 45,000 clones, roughly 90% of them singletons. The specimen was PBMCs. The receptors derive from a woman aged 40 to 49 in good health and CMV-seropositive.

V and J are TRBV6-1 and TRBJ2-3; 10 bases fit TRBD1. The junction had 9 bases not matched to a gene; V was cut back by 1 base and J by 5 bases. CDR1 and CDR2 (germline): MNHNS, SASEGT. This CDR3 spans 17 amino acids. The chain's CDR3 is CASSEVTDRGRGDTQYF. The CDR3 bases are TGTGCCAGCAGTGAAGTTACAGACAGGGGGCGGGGAGATACGCAGTATTTT.

The chain recombines TRBV5-1 with TRBJ1-2; D possibly corresponds to TRBD1 (6 bases). Germline CDR1 is SGHRS and CDR2 is YFSETQ. Between the trimmed V and J ends, which lost 7 bases and 0 bases, there was a span of 13 bases. The CDR3 runs 14 residues. The CDR3 sequence is CASAGQPTNYGYTF. The CDR3 nucleotides are TGCGCCAGCGCCGGACAGCCGACTAACTATGGCTACACCTTC.

This CDR3 is CASSYRGNQPQHF. The CDR3 DNA sequence: TGTGCCAGCAGTTACCGGGGGAATCAGCCCCAGCATTTT. V gene TRBV6-5 combines with J gene TRBJ1-5; perhaps TRBD1 as D (5 bases). The CDR3 extends over 13 amino acids. The germline V gene has CDR1 MNHEY and CDR2 SVGAGI. Trimming cost V 2 bases and J 4 bases, with 6 bases left between them.

The V gene is TRBV11-2, the J gene TRBJ2-7; D might be TRBD2 (5 bases). In germline, CDR1 is SGHAT, CDR2 FQNNGV. The CDR3 is made up of 16 amino acids. The V and J ends lost 1 base and 1 base respectively, with 14 bases between them. The DNA of the CDR3 is TGTGCCAGCAGCTTAGTTTTACCGCCGGGGTCCTACGAGCAGTACTTC. Translating it yields CASSLVLPPGSYEQYF.